This entry is about one T cell receptor (beta chain). Its antigen is as yet unknown. The sample holds other DNA sequences that translate to the same CDR3. This entry is derived from a study of cytomegalovirus exposure and HLA in healthy donors. Study results and limitations: According to an earlier analysis, most TCR beta V segments yielded productive rearrangements about 87% or about 30% of the time. It was shown in a later analysis that HLA-associated TCR beta chains were more clonally expanded than other, equally common chains. Later analysis suggested most CMV-associated TCR beta chains were HLA-restricted. A later analysis linked some 17,000 TCR beta sequences to HLA alleles at 0.05 false discovery rate.

Primers for the PCR totalled 60 Vbeta and 13 Jbeta. Some clones are missing from TCRdb's copy, which holds only in-frame ones; the method was immunoSEQ multiplex PCR. The sample has under 150,000 clones, 60% to 80% seen once. Per the germline V gene, CDR1 is SGHRS and CDR2 is YFSETQ. The junction had 0 bases not matched to a gene; V was cut back by 0 bases and J by 2 bases. The CDR3 loop spans 15 amino acids. Sequenced input: PBMCs. This clonotype was sampled from a woman aged 55-75 years in good health and CMV-seronegative. The chain joins TRBV5-1 to TRBJ2-1, with 9 bases identical to TRBD1. DNA for the CDR3: TGCGCCAGCAGCTTGGGACAGGGGGCCTACAATGAGCAGTTCTTC. It yields the protein CASSLGQGAYNEQFF.